One sample yielded the 18 T cell receptor beta chains listed below, sequenced in a study of control samples from healthy donors and cancer patients. Some clones are missing from TCRdb's copy, which holds only in-frame ones; the method was immunoSEQ multiplex PCR. The sample lists around 140,000 clones, approximately 93% occurring once. Specimen: blood. All receptors derive from a man aged 18 to 30 in good health.

The rearrangement uses TRBV7-9 and TRBJ2-3, with D perhaps matching TRBD2 (6 bases). The V gene lost 2 bases and the J gene lost 3 bases, with 15 bases spanning the gap. CDR1 SEHNR and CDR2 FQNEAQ come from the germline V gene (reference sequence). The CDR3 loop spans 16 amino acids. CDR3 DNA: TGTGCCAGCAGCTTAAGCGGTGGGAGGAGAACAGATACGCAGTATTTT. Protein sequence: CASSLSGGRRTDTQYF.

Here the CDR3 reads CASSLVGLNTEAFF. The CDR3 DNA reads as TGTGCCAGCAGTTTAGTCGGTCTGAACACTGAAGCTTTCTTT. The chain joins TRBV27 to TRBJ1-1, with D hard to call. Germline-derived CDR1 and CDR2 are MNHEY and SMNVEV (reference sequence). There are 14 residues in the CDR3. V dropped 2 bases and J dropped 0 bases, with 7 bases sitting between them.

V is TRBV30 and J is TRBJ1-2, with TRBD1 as a possible D gene (5 bases). V was shortened by 0 bases and J by 2 bases, with 19 bases between the two germline ends. The CDR3 runs 17 residues. Germline CDR1 GTSNPN, CDR2 SVGIG (reference sequence). The CDR3 DNA sequence: TGTGCCTGGAGTGTCGTCTCAGGGAGCGGGTGGAACTATGGCTACACCTTC. It yields the protein CAWSVVSGSGWNYGYTF.

This chain links TRBV27 with TRBJ2-2, with D possibly being TRBD1 (6 bases). This CDR3 has 14 residues. The V gene lost 7 bases and the J gene lost 4 bases, with 13 bases spanning the gap. Germline CDR1 is MNHEY and CDR2 is SMNVEV (reference sequence). The CDR3 nucleotides are TGTGCCAGCATGGCAGGGGCCCTCACCGGGGAGCTGTTTTTT. This codes for CASMAGALTGELFF.

This chain links TRBV19 with TRBJ1-1; D uncertain. Trimming shortened V by 3 bases and J by 1 base, and 6 bases separated the two germline ends. CDR1 and CDR2 (germline): LNHDA, SQIVND (reference sequence). The CDR3 runs to 13 residues. The DNA of the CDR3 is TGTGCCAGTAGTATCGTCAGGAACACTGAAGCTTTCTTT. Its protein product is CASSIVRNTEAFF.

V is TRBV19 and J is TRBJ1-5; no clear D. CDR1 is LNHDA and CDR2 is SQIVND in the germline V gene (reference sequence). The CDR3 is made up of 16 amino acids. V lost 3 bases to trimming and J lost 0 bases, with 12 bases between them. The CDR3 DNA follows: TGTGCCAGTAGTATCGGGTCAGCTTATAGCAATCAGCCCCAGCATTTT. This gives the protein CASSIGSAYSNQPQHF.

The chain carries TRBV25-1 and TRBJ1-5; D gene unclear. Germline V lookup: CDR1 MGHDK, CDR2 SYGVNS. CDR3 size: 13 residues. V shed 6 bases and J shed 5 bases, with 11 bases lying between them. This chain's CDR3 is CASSEDTDQPQHF. For the CDR3, the DNA is TGTGCCAGCAGCGAAGACACTGATCAGCCCCAGCATTTT.

The V call is TRBV4-3, the J call TRBJ1-2, with D unresolved. The germline CDR1 and CDR2 sequences are LGHNA and YSLEER. V lost 0 bases and J 7 bases, leaving 9 bases between the germline ends. The CDR3 covers 13 residues. The CDR3 coding sequence is TGCGCCAGCAGCCAAGATGGGTTGGTTGGCTACACCTTC. It translates to CASSQDGLVGYTF.

The chain links TRBV9 to TRBJ2-5; TRBD1 aligns across 9 bases. V dropped 2 bases and J dropped 1; count of bases not matched to a gene: 6. The CDR3 runs 16 residues. Per germline, CDR1 SGDLS and CDR2 YYNGEE. This CDR3 is CASSVGTGWTQETQYF. In DNA, the CDR3 is TGTGCCAGCAGCGTGGGGACAGGGTGGACCCAAGAGACCCAGTACTTC. The full variable domain, completed using reference TRBV9 and TRBJ2-5, is DSGVTQTPKHLITATGQRVTLRCSPRSGDLSVYWYQQSLDQGLQFLIQYYNGEERAKGNILERFSAQQFPDLHSELNLSSLELGDSALYFCASSVGTGWTQETQYFGPGTRLLVL.

This sequence joins TRBV4-2 and TRBJ1-3; D is unresolved. This CDR3 has 15 amino acids. Trimming pared 3 bases from V and 0 bases from J, leaving 9 bases between. The germline V gene encodes CDR1 LGHNA and CDR2 YNFKEQ. The CDR3 reads CASSQEQSSGNTIYF. In DNA form, the CDR3 reads TGTGCCAGCAGCCAGGAACAGAGCTCTGGAAACACCATATATTTT.

The table lists this clone with a count of one. The chain links TRBV5-4 to TRBJ1-1, with 7 bases that match TRBD1. Germline loops: CDR1 SGHNT, CDR2 YYREEE (reference sequence). This CDR3 has 13 amino acids. V lost 4 bases, J lost 7 bases, and 7 bases stayed unmatched. Here the CDR3 DNA reads TGTGCCAGCAGCCACCGGGACAGCCTTGAAGCTTTCTTT. It codes for CASSHRDSLEAFF.

This chain connects TRBV5-1 to TRBJ2-3; D gene uncertain. The germline V and J ends were trimmed by 3 bases and 8 bases, with 19 bases remaining between them. Per the germline V gene, CDR1 is SGHRS and CDR2 is YFSETQ. This CDR3 has 15 residues. The chain's CDR3 is CASSSSSGMVGTQYF. In DNA form, the CDR3 reads TGCGCCAGCAGCTCCTCCAGTGGGATGGTTGGTACGCAGTATTTT. Full variable domain (outside the CDR3, taken from reference TRBV5-1 and TRBJ2-3): KAGVTQTPRYLIKTRGQQVTLSCSPISGHRSVSWYQQTPGQGLQFLFEYFSETQRNKGNFPGRFSGRQFSNSRSEMNVSTLELGDSALYLCASSSSSGMVGTQYFGPGTRLTVL.

V and J are TRBV6-5 and TRBJ2-7; D might be TRBD2 (6 bases). The CDR3 is 13 residues long. With 5 bases removed from V and 5 bases from J, the gap between germline ends came to 13 bases. The germline V gene has CDR1 MNHEY and CDR2 SVGAGI. The CDR3 DNA reads as TGTGCCAGCAGTCGGACAAGGGAGGACGAGCAGTACTTC. Protein: CASSRTREDEQYF.

The rearrangement uses TRBV5-1 and TRBJ2-7; weak D call: TRBD1 (6 bases). The CDR3 extends over 15 amino acids. CDR1 and CDR2 (germline): SGHRS, YFSETQ. Trimming stripped 0 bases from V and 4 bases from J, with 14 bases between. The CDR3 region has the DNA TGCGCCAGCAGCTTGGAGGCAGGGGTGGGGTACGAGCAGTACTTC. This codes for CASSLEAGVGYEQYF. The variable domain in full, with the rest retrieved from reference TRBV5-1 and TRBJ2-7, is KAGVTQTPRYLIKTRGQQVTLSCSPISGHRSVSWYQQTPGQGLQFLFEYFSETQRNKGNFPGRFSGRQFSNSRSEMNVSTLELGDSALYLCASSLEAGVGYEQYFGPGTRLTVT.

The J gene is TRBJ1-1, the V gene TRBV7-2; TRBD1 is a possible D gene (5 bases). The CDR3 has 13 amino acids. The germline V and J ends were trimmed by 5 bases and 4 bases, with 11 bases remaining between them. CDR1 SGHTA and CDR2 FQGNSA come from the germline V gene. The CDR3 coding sequence is TGTGCCAGCAGCAACGGAAGGGGCACTGAAGCTTTCTTT. It translates to CASSNGRGTEAFF.

The chain combines TRBV4-2 with TRBJ2-7; TRBD1 matches 8 bases. The CDR3 sequence is 13 residues long. J was trimmed by 3 bases and V by 5 bases; bases with no gene match: 3. Germline V gene data show CDR1 as LGHNA and CDR2 as YNFKEQ. CDR3 sequence reads: CASSSGTGYEQYF. The CDR3 DNA reads TGTGCCAGCAGCTCAGGGACAGGCTACGAGCAGTACTTC.

The chain combines TRBV5-6 with TRBJ2-6; no definite D call. The V gene lost 0 bases and the J gene lost 3 bases, with 7 bases spanning the gap. CDR1 is SGHDT and CDR2 is YYEEEE in the germline V gene. The CDR3 has 15 amino acids. The CDR3 nucleotides are TGTGCCAGCAGCTTGGGCGGTAGTGGGGCCAACGTCCTGACTTTC. As protein: CASSLGGSGANVLTF.

V and J are TRBV6-5 and TRBJ2-4, with 8 bases matching TRBD1. V was clipped by 5 bases and J by 6 bases; unmatched bases: 9. This CDR3 is built from 15 residues. The V gene's germline CDR1 is MNHEY and CDR2 SVGAGI. The CDR3 DNA reads TGTGCCAGCAGTATACCGACAGGGGTGGTAAACATTCAGTACTTC. Translated, it gives CASSIPTGVVNIQYF.